The sequence of this T cell receptor beta chain was determined in a study of shared clonotypes between healthy human individuals. Only CD45RO-negative cells positively selected for CCR7 counted as naive CD8 cells, so terminally differentiated effector memory CD45RA+ cells were excluded. Produced via immunoSEQ multiplex PCR; TCRdb's table is partial and in-frame only. The sample holds millions of clones; about 94% are singletons and the top ten take 0.85% to 1.2%. Germline V gene sequence: CDR1 SGHRS, CDR2 YFSETQ. V dropped 0 bases and J dropped 4 bases, with 8 bases sitting between them. This CDR3 region has 13 residues.

This chain joins TRBV5-1 and TRBJ2-7; D uncertain. The sequenced sample was naive CD8+ T cells sorted from blood. This TCR derives from a young man in good health. CDR3 amino acids: CASSLDGRYEQYF. In DNA form, the CDR3 reads TGCGCCAGCAGCTTGGACGGGCGATACGAGCAGTACTTC.